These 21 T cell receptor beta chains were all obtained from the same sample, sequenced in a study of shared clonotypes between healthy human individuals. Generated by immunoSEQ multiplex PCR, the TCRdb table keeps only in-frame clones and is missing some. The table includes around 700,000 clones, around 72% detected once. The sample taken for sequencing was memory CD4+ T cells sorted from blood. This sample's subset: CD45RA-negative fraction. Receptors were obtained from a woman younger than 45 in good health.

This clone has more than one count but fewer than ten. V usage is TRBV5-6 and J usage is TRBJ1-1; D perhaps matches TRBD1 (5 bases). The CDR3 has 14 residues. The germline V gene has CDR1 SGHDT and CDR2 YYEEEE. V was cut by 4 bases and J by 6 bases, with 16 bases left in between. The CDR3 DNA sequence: TGTGCCAGCAGCGGGGGGACCATTGCGGCTGAAGCTTTCTTT. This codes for CASSGGTIAAEAFF.

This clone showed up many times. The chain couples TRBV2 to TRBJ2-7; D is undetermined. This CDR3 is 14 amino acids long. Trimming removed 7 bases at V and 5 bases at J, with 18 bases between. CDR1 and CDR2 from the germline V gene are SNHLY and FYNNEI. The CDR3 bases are TGTGCCAGCATTGGGCCGCCTATAGGGAACGAGCAGTACTTC. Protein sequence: CASIGPPIGNEQYF. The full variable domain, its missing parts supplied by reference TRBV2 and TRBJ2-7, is EPEVTQTPSHQVTQMGQEVILRCVPISNHLYFYWYRQILGQKVEFLVSFYNNEISEKSEIFDDQFSVERPDGSNFTLKIRSTKLEDSAMYFCASIGPPIGNEQYFGPGTRLTVT.

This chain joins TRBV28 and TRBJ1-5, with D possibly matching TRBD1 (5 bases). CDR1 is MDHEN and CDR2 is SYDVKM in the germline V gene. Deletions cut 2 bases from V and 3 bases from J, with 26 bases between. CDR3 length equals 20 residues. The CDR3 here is CASSLPTSKGRGLYNQPQHF. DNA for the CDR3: TGTGCCAGCAGTTTACCGACCTCGAAGGGTAGGGGACTATACAATCAGCCCCAGCATTTT.

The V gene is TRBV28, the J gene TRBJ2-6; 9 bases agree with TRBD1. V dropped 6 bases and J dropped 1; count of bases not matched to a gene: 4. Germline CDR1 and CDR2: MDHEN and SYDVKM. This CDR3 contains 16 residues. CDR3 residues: CASSGQGISGANVLTF. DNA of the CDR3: TGTGCCAGCAGCGGACAGGGGATTTCTGGGGCCAACGTCCTGACTTTC.

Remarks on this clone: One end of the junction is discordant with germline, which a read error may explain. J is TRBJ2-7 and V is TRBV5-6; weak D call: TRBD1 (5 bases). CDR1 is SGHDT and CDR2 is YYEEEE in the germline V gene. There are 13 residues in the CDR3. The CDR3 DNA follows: TGTGCCAGCACCCTAAGGGGCTCTTACGGGCAGTACTTC. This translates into CASTLRGSYGQYF.

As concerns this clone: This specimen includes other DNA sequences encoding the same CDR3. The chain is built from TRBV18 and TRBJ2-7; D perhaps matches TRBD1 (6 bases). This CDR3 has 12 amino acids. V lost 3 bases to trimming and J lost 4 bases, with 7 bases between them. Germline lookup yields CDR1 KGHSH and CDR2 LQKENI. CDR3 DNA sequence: TGTGCCAGCTCACCTACAGGGTACGAGCAGTACTTC. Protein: CASSPTGYEQYF.

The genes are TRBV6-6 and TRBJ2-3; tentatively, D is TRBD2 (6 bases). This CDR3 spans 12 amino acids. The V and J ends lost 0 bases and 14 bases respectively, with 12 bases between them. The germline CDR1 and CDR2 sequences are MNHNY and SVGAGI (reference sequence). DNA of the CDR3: TGTGCCAGCAGTTACTCGAACGGGGGACTGTATTTT. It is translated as CASSYSNGGLYF.

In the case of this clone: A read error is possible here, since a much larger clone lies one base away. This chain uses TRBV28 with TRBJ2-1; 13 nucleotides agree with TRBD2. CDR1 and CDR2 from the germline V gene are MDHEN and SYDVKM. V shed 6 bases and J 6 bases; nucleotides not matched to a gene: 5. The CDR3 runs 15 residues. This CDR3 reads CASSPGLAGTNEQFF. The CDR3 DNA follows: TGTGCCAGCAGCCCGGGACTAGCGGGAACCAATGAGCAGTTCTTC.

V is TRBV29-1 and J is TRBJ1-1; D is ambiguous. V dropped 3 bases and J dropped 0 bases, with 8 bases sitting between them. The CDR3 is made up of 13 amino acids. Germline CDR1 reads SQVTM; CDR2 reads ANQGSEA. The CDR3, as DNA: TGCAGCGTTGATTTGGGGTTGAACACTGAAGCTTTCTTT. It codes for CSVDLGLNTEAFF.

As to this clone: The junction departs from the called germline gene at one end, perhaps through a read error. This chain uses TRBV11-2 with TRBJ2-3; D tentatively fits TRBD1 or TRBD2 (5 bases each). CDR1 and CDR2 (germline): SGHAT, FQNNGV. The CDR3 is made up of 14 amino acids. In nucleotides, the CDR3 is TGTGCCAGCAGCCTAGAGGGGTTCACAGATACGCAGTATTTT. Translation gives CASSLEGFTDTQYF.

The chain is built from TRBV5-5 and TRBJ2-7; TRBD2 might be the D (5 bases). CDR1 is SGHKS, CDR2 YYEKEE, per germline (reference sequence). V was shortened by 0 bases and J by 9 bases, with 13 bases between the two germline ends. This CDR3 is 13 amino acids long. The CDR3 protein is CASSLVGRERQYF. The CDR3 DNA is TGTGCCAGCAGCTTGGTGGGGAGAGAGAGGCAGTACTTC.

The CDR3 here is CASSPSGQAYNEQFF. CDR3 nucleotide sequence: TGTGCCAGCAGCCCAAGCGGACAAGCCTACAATGAGCAGTTCTTC. This chain joins TRBV11-3 and TRBJ2-1; the D gene could be TRBD1 or TRBD2 (5 bases each). The V gene lost 5 bases and the J gene lost 2 bases, with 13 bases spanning the gap. The CDR3 is 15 residues long. Germline V gives CDR1 SGHNT, CDR2 YENEEA.

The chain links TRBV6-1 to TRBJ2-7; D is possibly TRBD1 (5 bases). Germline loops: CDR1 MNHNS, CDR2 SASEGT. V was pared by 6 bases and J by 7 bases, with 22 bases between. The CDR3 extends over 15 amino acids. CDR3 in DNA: TGTGCCAGCAGACAGAGGACGGACATAGGGTGGGAGCAGTACTTC. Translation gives CASRQRTDIGWEQYF.

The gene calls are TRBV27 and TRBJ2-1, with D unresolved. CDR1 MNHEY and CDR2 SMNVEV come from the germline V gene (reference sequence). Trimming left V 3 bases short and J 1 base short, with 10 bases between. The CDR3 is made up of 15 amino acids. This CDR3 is CASSLGASSYNEQFF. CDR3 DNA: TGTGCCAGCAGTTTGGGTGCCAGTTCCTACAATGAGCAGTTCTTC.

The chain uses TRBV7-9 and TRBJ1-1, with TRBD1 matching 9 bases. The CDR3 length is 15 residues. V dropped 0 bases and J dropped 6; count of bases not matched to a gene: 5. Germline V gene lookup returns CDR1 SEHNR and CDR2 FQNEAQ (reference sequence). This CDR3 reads CASSLASHRGPEAFF. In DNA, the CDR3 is TGTGCCAGCAGCTTAGCGTCTCACAGGGGGCCTGAAGCTTTCTTT.

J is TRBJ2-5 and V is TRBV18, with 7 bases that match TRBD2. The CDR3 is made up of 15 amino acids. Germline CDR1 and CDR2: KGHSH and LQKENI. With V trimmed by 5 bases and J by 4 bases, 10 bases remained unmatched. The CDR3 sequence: CASSRSGTLRETQYF. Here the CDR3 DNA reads TGTGCCAGCTCAAGAAGCGGGACCCTAAGAGAGACCCAGTACTTC.

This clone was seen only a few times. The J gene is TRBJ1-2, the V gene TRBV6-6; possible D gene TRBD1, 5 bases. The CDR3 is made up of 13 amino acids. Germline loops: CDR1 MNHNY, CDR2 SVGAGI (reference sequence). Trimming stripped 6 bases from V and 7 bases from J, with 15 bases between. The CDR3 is CASSPFRGVGYTF. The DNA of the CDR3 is TGTGCCAGCAGCCCCTTTAGAGGGGTTGGCTACACCTTC.

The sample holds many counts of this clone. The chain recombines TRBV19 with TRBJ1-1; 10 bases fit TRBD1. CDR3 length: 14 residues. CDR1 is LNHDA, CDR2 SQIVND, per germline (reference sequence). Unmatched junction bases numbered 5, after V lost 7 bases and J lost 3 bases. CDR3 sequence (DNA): TGTGCCAGTACCCTAGACAGGGGGCACACTGAAGCTTTCTTT. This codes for CASTLDRGHTEAFF.

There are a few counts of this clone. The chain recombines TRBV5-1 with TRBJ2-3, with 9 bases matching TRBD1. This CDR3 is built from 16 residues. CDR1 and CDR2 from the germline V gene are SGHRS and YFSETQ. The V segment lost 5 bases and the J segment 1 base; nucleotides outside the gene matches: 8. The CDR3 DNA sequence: TGCGCCAGCAGGGACGGGACAGGGTTCGGCACAGATACGCAGTATTTT. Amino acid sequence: CASRDGTGFGTDTQYF.

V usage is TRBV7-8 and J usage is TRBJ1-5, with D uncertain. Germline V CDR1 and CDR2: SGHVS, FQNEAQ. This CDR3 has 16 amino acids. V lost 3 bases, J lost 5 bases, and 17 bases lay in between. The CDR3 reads CASSLTRRLKDQPQHF. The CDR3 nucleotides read TGTGCCAGCAGCTTGACGCGCAGGTTGAAAGATCAGCCCCAGCATTTT.

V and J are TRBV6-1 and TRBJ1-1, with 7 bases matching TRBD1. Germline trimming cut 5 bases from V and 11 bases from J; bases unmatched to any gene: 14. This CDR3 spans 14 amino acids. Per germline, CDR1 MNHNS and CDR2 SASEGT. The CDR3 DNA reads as TGTGCCAGCAGTTATCAACCGGGACAGCAGAGGGCTTTCTTT. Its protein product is CASSYQPGQQRAFF.